The clone carrying this TCR beta chain has only a few counts. The V end lost 6 bases, the J end lost 7 bases, and 13 bases lay between the germline ends. CDR1 is MNHEY, CDR2 SVGEGT, per germline. This CDR3 comprises 13 residues. TCRdb called the 5' RACE reads again in MiXCR, with one record for every CDR3 protein. The data contain 400,000 or so distinct CDR3 sequences, about 17% of them seen just once; the ten biggest clones take up about 18%. This record comes from a study of T cells after yellow fever vaccination. This sample comprised PBMCs, obtained before the yellow fever booster vaccination. The chain employs TRBV6-2 or TRBV6-3 and TRBJ2-1, with a weak D call TRBD1 (7 bases). The origin of this receptor is a man between 18 and 35 years old who received the YFV17D yellow fever vaccine. The DNA of the CDR3 is TGTGCCAGCAGACCGACAGGGAGGAATGAGCAGTTCTTC. Translating gives CASRPTGRNEQFF.